This T cell receptor beta chain was retrieved from a study of blood T cell repertoires in COVID-19. About the research overall: Samples taken during acute and convalescent COVID-19 were collected in the United States, Italy and Spain. T cells, B-cell-depleted T cells, or PBMCs provided the cDNA or gDNA that served as material.

This CDR3 comprises 14 residues. Germline values: CDR1 SGDLS, CDR2 YYNGEE. V dropped 6 bases and J dropped 1; count of bases not matched to a gene: 6. In the authors' workflow: It was from reference gene primer amplification that nucleated cell counts were estimated. Sequencing was performed with immunoSEQ multiplex PCR; in TCRdb, only in-frame clones are kept and a portion is missing. The V and J calls and clone size are taken from that table; D and trimming were inferred from the DNA. The table shows fewer than 100,000 clones, with nearly 90% occurring only once. The chain recombines TRBV9 with TRBJ1-1; 7 bases line up with TRBD1. Material: peripheral blood. The clonotype originates from a man aged 65 to 79 with acute or convalescent COVID-19. In DNA form, the CDR3 reads TGTGCCAGCAAAAAAGACAGGGCGAACACTGAAGCTTTCTTT. It yields the protein CASKKDRANTEAFF.